This T cell receptor beta chain was captured in a study of shared clonotypes between healthy human individuals. V dropped 5 bases and J dropped 2; count of bases not matched to a gene: 8. Germline CDR1 is MNHEY and CDR2 is SMNVEV (reference sequence). The CDR3 totals 15 residues. An assay was performed, and its level was deep. Using 200 ng DNA, about 30,000 T cell genomes, the sorted-subset replicate PCRs were run. Measured with immunoSEQ multiplex PCR; TCRdb has only the in-frame clones, and not every one. Seen here are about 700,000 clones, around 90% observed once, and the top ten hold approximately 22%. This clone showed up just once. The naive CD8 population came from CD45RO-negative cells selected for CCR7, without terminally differentiated effector memory CD45RA+ cells.

The sequenced sample was naive CD8+ T cells sorted from blood. The origin of this receptor is a man between 25 and 39 years old in good health. V usage is TRBV27 and J usage is TRBJ2-5; TRBD1 matches 7 bases. The CDR3: CASSIPGQPQETQYF. The DNA for the CDR3 is TGTGCCAGCAGTATACCGGGACAGCCTCAAGAGACCCAGTACTTC.